These T cell receptor beta chains were read from a single sample in a study of metastatic and nonmetastatic thyroid tumors. TCRdb reanalyzed the PCR reads via MiXCR. The sample lists 30,000 to 45,000 clones, around 20% occurring once. The sample taken for sequencing was blood. These receptor sequences come from a female donor with papillary thyroid cancer or a benign thyroid nodule (not recorded which). Some clones in this sample may be carry-over from other donors' samples. Each CDR3 is given with its conserved first and last residue. A D gene is named only where the DNA matches it firmly. A clone size is listed for some rows: how often the clone was seen (once, few, many), or a class if it is expanded.

abundance	d_gene	v_gene	j_gene	CDR3nt	CDR3aa
many	NA	TRBV20-1	TRBJ1-1	TGCAGTGCCTCAGATGCGGGTATGAACACTGAAGCTTTCTTT	CSASDAGMNTEAFF
NA	TRBD2	TRBV11-2	TRBJ2-1	TGTGTCAGCAGCGCTAGCGGGAGCTACTACAATGAGCAGTTCTTC	CVSSASGSYYNEQFF
NA	NA	TRBV7-2	TRBJ2-7	TGTGCCAGCAGCCCGACACCTTACTACGAGCAGTACTTC	CASSPTPYYEQYF
NA	NA	TRBV11-1	TRBJ2-1	TGTGCCAGCAGCTCCACCTTAGCGGATAACCATAATGATCAGTTCTTC	CASSSTLADNHNDQFF
NA	TRBD2	TRBV7-2	TRBJ2-7	TGTGCCAGCAGCACGGGACTAGCGGGAGGCTACAAGCAGTACTTC	CASSTGLAGGYKQYF
many	NA	TRBV9	TRBJ2-6	TGTGCCAGCAGCGTACAACTGGTCCTCTCTGGGGCCAACGTCCTGACTTTC	CASSVQLVLSGANVLTF
many	NA	TRBV6-2/TRBV6-3	TRBJ2-1	TGTGCCAGTAACCGGCTTGGGGATGAGCAGTTCTTC	CASNRLGDEQFF
many	NA	TRBV28	TRBJ1-4	TGTGCCAGCAGGACTGCGGTAGGGCGGAATGAAAAACTGTTTTTT	CASRTAVGRNEKLFF
many	NA	TRBV20-1	TRBJ2-3	TGCAGTGCTAGATCTCGGGATGGCACAGATACGCAGTATTTT	CSARSRDGTDTQYF
once	TRBD1	TRBV5-1	TRBJ2-7	TGCGCCAGCAGCTTGGGTCTCAGGGGGAGCGAGCAGTACTTC	CASSLGLRGSEQYF
many	TRBD2	TRBV28	TRBJ2-5	TGTGCCAGCAGTTTAACCGGACTAGCGGGAGGGGGGGAGACCCAGTACTTC	CASSLTGLAGGGETQYF
NA	TRBD1	TRBV30	TRBJ1-5	TGTGCCTTTGACAGGGGAGGCAATCAGCCCCAGCATTTT	CAFDRGGNQPQHF
NA	NA	TRBV12-3/TRBV12-4	TRBJ2-7	TGTGCCAGCAGTCCGCGACGGTACTGCGAGCAGTACTTC	CASSPRRYCEQYF
many	TRBD2	TRBV28	TRBJ2-3	TGTGCCAGCAGTTTTGATCCAAGCGGGAGTGATACGCAGTATTTT	CASSFDPSGSDTQYF
NA	NA	TRBV30	TRBJ1-4	TGTGCCTGGAGTTCCGTTGAAGCAACTAATGAAAAACTGTTTTTT	CAWSSVEATNEKLFF
few	TRBD2	TRBV5-1	TRBJ2-1	TGCGCCAGCAGAGCCGCGGGGGGCCAAGACAATGAGCAGTTCTTC	CASRAAGGQDNEQFF
few	NA	TRBV3-1	TRBJ2-5	TGTGCCAGCAGACACGGGCCTTTAGGGGTCGAGACCCAGTACTTC	CASRHGPLGVETQYF
NA	TRBD1	TRBV6-1	TRBJ2-3	TGTGCCAGCGACAGGGGGAAGGACCCGTCCCCAGATACGCAGTATTTT	CASDRGKDPSPDTQYF
many	NA	TRBV9	TRBJ2-3	TGTGCCAGCAGCCCTGGTGGAGGGGGGACAGATACGCAGTATTTT	CASSPGGGGTDTQYF
once	NA	TRBV20-1	TRBJ2-3	TGCAGTGCTAGACCCGCCTCCGCGCGGGTGGGTCAGTATTTT	CSARPASARVGQYF
NA	TRBD2	TRBV11-3	TRBJ2-5	TGTGCCAGCAGGCACCCGGGACTAGCGCAAGAGACCCAGTACTTC	CASRHPGLAQETQYF
few	TRBD2	TRBV6-1	TRBJ2-7	TGTGCCAGCATCCCATGGTACAGCGGGAGGAACGAGCAGTACTTC	CASIPWYSGRNEQYF
NA	TRBD2	TRBV5-4	TRBJ2-1	TGTGCCAGCAGCTTGGCTAGCGGGAGGGCCAGTGAGCAGTTCTTC	CASSLASGRASEQFF
many	NA	TRBV29-1	TRBJ2-7	TGCAGCGTTGAAGGTGGGACGGATAGTACGCAGCAGTACTTC	CSVEGGTDSTQQYF
many	TRBD1	TRBV19	TRBJ2-3	TGTGCCAGTAGGAGGACAGGGGCTGGAGATACGCAGTATTTT	CASRRTGAGDTQYF
many	NA	TRBV3-1	TRBJ2-7	TGTGCCAGCAGTTTTAGCTCCTACGAGCAGTACTTC	CASSFSSYEQYF
NA	TRBD1	TRBV11-2	TRBJ2-3	TGTTCCAACAGCACACAGGGGACAGATACGCAGTATTTT	CSNSTQGTDTQYF
NA	NA	TRBV6-2/TRBV6-3	TRBJ2-5	TGTGCCAGCAGTTCACTGGGGAGGGGGACGGAGACCCAGTACTTC	CASSSLGRGTETQYF
many	TRBD1	TRBV30	TRBJ2-1	TGTGCCTGGAGGAGCAACACGGGACAGGGGGTGGATGAGCAGTTCTTC	CAWRSNTGQGVDEQFF
few	TRBD1	TRBV20-1	TRBJ2-7	TGCAGTGCTAGACAAGGGACAGGGGTTAACGAGCAGTACTTC	CSARQGTGVNEQYF
NA	TRBD2	TRBV2	TRBJ2-7	TGTGCCAGCAGTGGACTAGCGTACGAGCAGTACTTC	CASSGLAYEQYF
many	NA	TRBV28	TRBJ1-1	TGTGCCAGCAGTATCCCCGGCAGGGTGAACACTGAAGCTTTCTTT	CASSIPGRVNTEAFF
NA	NA	TRBV6-5	TRBJ1-6	TGTGCCAGCAGTTCCGCCGAGAATTCACACCTCCAATTT	CASSSAENSHLQF
many	NA	TRBV20-1	TRBJ2-3	TGCAGTGCAAGACAGCCAGATACGCAGTATTTT	CSARQPDTQYF
many	NA	TRBV3-1	TRBJ2-7	TGTGCCAGCAGCCCAACAAAAGTGGGCCTCGAGCAGTACTTC	CASSPTKVGLEQYF
many	NA	TRBV6-1	TRBJ1-2	TGTGCCAGCAGTCGGTCGTTTGGCAACGATAGGTATGGCTACACCTTC	CASSRSFGNDRYGYTF
many	NA	TRBV28	TRBJ1-2	TGTGCCAGCAGTGGGGTAGGGGGGACGAGTAACTATGGCTACACCTTC	CASSGVGGTSNYGYTF
few	NA	TRBV9	TRBJ2-5	TGTGCCAGCAGCTCCCACGGAGAGACCCAGTACTTC	CASSSHGETQYF
many	NA	TRBV11-3	TRBJ1-1	TGTGCCAGCAGCTCCAAACGTTTTGAAGCTTTCTTT	CASSSKRFEAFF
NA	TRBD1	TRBV28	TRBJ1-6	TGTGCCAGCAGTTGGGGGGTGCGGACAGGTACATCACCCCTCCACTTT	CASSWGVRTGTSPLHF
many	NA	TRBV12-3/TRBV12-4	TRBJ1-5	TGTGCCAGCAGCTTAGTCAGGGGCAGCCAGCCCCAGCATTTT	CASSLVRGSQPQHF
many	NA	TRBV20-1	TRBJ2-1	TGCAGTGCTAGGGATTCAGGGGGACTCTACAATGAGCAGTTCTTC	CSARDSGGLYNEQFF
NA	TRBD2	TRBV6-4	TRBJ2-6	TGTGCCAGCAGCGACAGGGGAGTTCTAGCGGGAGCCGTGGCCAACGTCCTGACTTTC	CASSDRGVLAGAVANVLTF
many	TRBD1	TRBV7-2	TRBJ1-6	TGTGCCAGCAGCCCGACAGGGAGTTATTCACCCCTCCACTTT	CASSPTGSYSPLHF
NA	TRBD2	TRBV9	TRBJ2-3	TGTGCCAGCAGCAAGAGGACTAGCGGCCTCACAGATACGCAGTATTTT	CASSKRTSGLTDTQYF
NA	TRBD1	TRBV19	TRBJ1-5	TGTGCCAGTACGCCTGGACAGGTAAAGGCTCAGCCCCAGCATTTT	CASTPGQVKAQPQHF
many	TRBD1	TRBV20-1	TRBJ1-5	TGCAGTGCTAGAACAGGGGGCCGGCAGCCCCAGCATTTT	CSARTGGRQPQHF
NA	TRBD2	TRBV28	TRBJ2-1	TGTGTCAGCACCTCCCGGACTAGCGGGAGAAACAATGAGCAGTTCTTC	CVSTSRTSGRNNEQFF
NA	TRBD1	TRBV12-3/TRBV12-4	TRBJ1-2	TGTGGCAGCATCTTGGGACAGGGGGCCTACTATGGCTACACCTTC	CGSILGQGAYYGYTF
NA	NA	TRBV27	TRBJ1-1	TGTGCCAGCAGTTCCGTGTTCGCAGGTATAACTGAAGCTTTCTTT	CASSSVFAGITEAFF
NA	NA	TRBV20-1	TRBJ1-5	TGCAGTGCTAGTTGGCCAGATTCTATGGGCAATCAGCCCCAGCATTTT	CSASWPDSMGNQPQHF
many	TRBD1	TRBV13	TRBJ1-4	TGTGCCAGCAGCTCCCAGGTGAGGGACAGTGACGAAAAACTGTTTTTT	CASSSQVRDSDEKLFF
NA	NA	TRBV25-1	TRBJ2-5	TGTGCCAGCAGTGAGGGGGCAGAACAAGATATCCAGTACTTC	CASSEGAEQDIQYF
many	NA	TRBV28	TRBJ1-1	TGTGCCAGCAGTTTTCGAGGGGGGACTGAAGCTTTCTTT	CASSFRGGTEAFF
many	NA	TRBV30	TRBJ1-2	TGTGCCTGGAGTGTAGGCCCTGGGAGCTATGGCTACACCTTC	CAWSVGPGSYGYTF
large	NA	TRBV19	TRBJ2-1	TGTGCCAGTAGTATAATCGGCTCCTACAATGAGCAGTTCTTC	CASSIIGSYNEQFF
few	NA	TRBV6-1	TRBJ1-5	TGTGCCAGCAGTGTTGGCCGCGGTCAGCCCCAGCATTTT	CASSVGRGQPQHF
many	NA	TRBV6-1	TRBJ1-4	TGTGCCAGCCGGCGCCAGGCTAATGAAAAACTGTTTTTT	CASRRQANEKLFF
many	TRBD2	TRBV6-1	TRBJ2-7	TGTGCCAGCACAAGTAGCGGGAGCCTCTACGAGCAGTACTTC	CASTSSGSLYEQYF
many	TRBD2	TRBV20-1	TRBJ2-1	TGCAGTCGGACCGGGACTAGCCCCGATCGGGAGCAGTTCTTC	CSRTGTSPDREQFF